The 10 T cell receptor beta chains below were found in one sample sequenced in a study of beta chain features in type 1 diabetes. Whole-study results and caveats: Shortening of TCRB CDR3s, moderate but significant, appeared in all four CD4+ subsets of Type 1 diabetes patients.

These receptors lack a known antigen. The entirety of the isolated RNA underwent reverse transcription, so expressed TCRB transcripts were sequenced. TCRdb's table, derived via immunoSEQ multiplex PCR, lists solely in-frame clones and lacks some. The sample gives 150,000 to 190,000 clones, about 9.3% of which show up once; approximately 0.46% is in the top ten. The sequenced material came from central memory CD4+ T cells from blood. Every receptor here comes from a man aged 25 to 40 with type 1 diabetes.

V usage is TRBV5-8 and J usage is TRBJ2-3; a possible D gene is TRBD1 (6 bases). The germline V and J ends were trimmed by 7 bases and 2 bases, with 11 bases remaining between them. Germline-derived CDR1 and CDR2 are SGHTS and YDEGEE. This CDR3 spans 13 amino acids. The CDR3 nucleotides are TGTGCCAGCGCAAGGGACAACACAGATACGCAGTATTTT. Protein product: CASARDNTDTQYF.

Only a few counts were recorded for this clone. J is TRBJ2-3 and V is TRBV4-2, with D tentatively TRBD1 (6 bases). The germline V gene has CDR1 LGHNA and CDR2 YNFKEQ. Trimming stripped 0 bases from V and 3 bases from J, with 13 bases between. The CDR3 covers 16 residues. CDR3 sequence: CASSQDRNRATDTQYF. The CDR3 nucleotides are TGTGCCAGCAGCCAAGATCGTAACAGGGCAACAGATACGCAGTATTTT.

This clone was found a few times. The CDR3 region is CASSRGQSPDTQYF. DNA of the CDR3: TGTGCCAGCAGCCGAGGACAGTCCCCAGATACGCAGTATTTT. The chain uses TRBV7-3 and TRBJ2-3; D might be TRBD1 (6 bases). The CDR3 runs 14 residues. Germline V gene lookup returns CDR1 SGHTA and CDR2 FQGTGA. V shed 5 bases and J shed 4 bases, with 13 bases lying between them.

The V gene is TRBV25-1, the J gene TRBJ1-1; possibly TRBD1 for D (5 bases). This CDR3 region has 17 residues. Germline loops: CDR1 MGHDK, CDR2 SYGVNS. V gave up 1 base and J gave up 1 base, with 16 bases separating them. The CDR3 sequence is CASSESTPGGENTEAFF. The CDR3 DNA sequence: TGTGCCAGCAGTGAATCGACGCCGGGGGGAGAGAACACTGAAGCTTTCTTT.

This clone turned up a few times. The chain is built from TRBV4-2 and TRBJ2-7; TRBD1 matches at 7 bases. With 6 bases clipped from V and 0 bases from J, the junction kept 11 bases outside the gene matches. Germline V CDR1 and CDR2: LGHNA, YNFKEQ. CDR3 length equals 16 residues. For the CDR3, the DNA is TGTGCCAGCAGGCAGCATGACAGGGCCAGCTCCTACGAGCAGTACTTC. Translation: CASRQHDRASSYEQYF.

In its sample, this clone was seen a few times. The chain employs TRBV9 and TRBJ1-2; 7 nucleotides align to TRBD1. This CDR3 is 16 amino acids long. The junction had 10 bases not matched to a gene; V was cut back by 0 bases and J by 5 bases. The germline V gene encodes CDR1 SGDLS and CDR2 YYNGEE. In nucleotides, the CDR3 is TGTGCCAGCAGCGTAGAAAGGGGGCCGACAGGTTATGGCTACACCTTC. Translation: CASSVERGPTGYGYTF.

The genes are TRBV5-1 and TRBJ1-2, with D perhaps TRBD1 (6 bases). Trimming stripped 4 bases from V and 2 bases from J, with 12 bases between. The CDR3 totals 14 residues. Germline V gene sequence: CDR1 SGHRS, CDR2 YFSETQ. The CDR3 sequence: CASSEDGQNYGYTF. CDR3 nucleotide sequence: TGCGCCAGCAGCGAGGACGGACAGAACTATGGCTACACCTTC.

This clone was observed a handful of times. V and J are TRBV6-6 and TRBJ2-5; 7 bases map to TRBD1. The tail of the sequence fits TRBJ2-7 better, so the J call may be wrong. In germline, CDR1 is MNHNY, CDR2 SVGAGI (reference sequence). This CDR3 region has 13 residues. In nucleotides, the CDR3 is TGTGCCAGCAGCCGACAGGGCTCCTACGAGCAGTACTTC. The encoded protein is CASSRQGSYEQYF.

The rearrangement links TRBV5-1 to TRBJ1-5; 7 bases map to TRBD1. The junction had 11 bases not matched to a gene; V was cut back by 0 bases and J by 8 bases. Germline-derived CDR1 and CDR2 are SGHRS and YFSETQ. CDR3 length equals 16 residues. The CDR3 sequence: CASSLGISGGLEPQHF. The CDR3, as DNA: TGCGCCAGCAGCTTGGGTATTTCAGGGGGTTTGGAGCCCCAGCATTTT.

This clone turned up a few times. The chain employs TRBV28 and TRBJ2-5, with D perhaps matching TRBD2 (6 bases). The CDR3 is 14 amino acids. Trimming stripped 4 bases from V and 6 bases from J, with 15 bases between. CDR1 is MDHEN, CDR2 SYDVKM, per germline. CDR3 coding DNA: TGTGCCAGCAGTTCCTCGGATGGGGGGAAGACCCAGTACTTC. It specifies CASSSSDGGKTQYF.